The rows below give T cell receptor beta chains drawn from one sample of a study of T-cell memory formation after mild COVID-19. TCRdb re-called the 5' RACE reads through MiXCR, storing one row per CDR3 protein. This repertoire shows some 150,000 distinct CDR3 sequences, around 5.8% found once; its top ten account for under 2.5%. Sequencing input: PBMCs or a T cell subset sorted from them (not recorded which). The receptors originated from an adult woman who had mild COVID-19 (a few samples of this study predate the infection). Cell type and time point are not known. CDR3s leave out the opening cysteine and the closing phenylalanine or tryptophan. Only part of the rows carry a size: once, few, many, or a class if the clone is expanded.

clone_size j_call v_call cdr3_aa
many TRBJ2-3 TRBV7-9 ASSLAGAHTDTQY
few TRBJ2-7 TRBV14 ASSRGLGSYEQY
few TRBJ2-1 TRBV6-1 ASSRTTVYNEQF
many TRBJ1-1 TRBV7-9 ASSLLDRRMNTEAF
few TRBJ1-1 TRBV7-6 ASSLSGRGTEAF
few TRBJ2-3 TRBV11-2 ASSLVTGSKSDTQY
few TRBJ1-2 TRBV7-2 ASSLDLRQAGTYGYT
many TRBJ2-2 TRBV4-2 ASSPAGLAGGVRDTGELF
few TRBJ2-3 TRBV12-3/TRBV12-4 ASRPIAGGPTDTQY
many TRBJ2-3 TRBV5-1 ASSLAPWTTDTQY
. TRBJ1-1 TRBV7-7 ASSLGAGNTF
many TRBJ1-5 TRBV5-8 ASSFNQPQH
many TRBJ2-2 TRBV12-3/TRBV12-4 AGAVNTGELF
. TRBJ1-4 TRBV6-2/TRBV6-3 ASSYGHSRATNEKLF
many TRBJ2-5 TRBV20-1 SARDSTSGSLETQY
many TRBJ2-2 TRBV18 ASSQIGTYRRQAGELF
. TRBJ2-1 TRBV9 ASNSPRDRGVSYNEQF
many TRBJ2-3 TRBV6-5 ASSYSFRDSKADTQY
. TRBJ1-2 TRBV5-6 ASSLAPAVGYT
few TRBJ2-2 TRBV5-1 ASSLVGGVNTGELF
many TRBJ2-3 TRBV20-1 SARDLKQFTDTQY
few TRBJ1-6 TRBV20-1 SARDSQVVNSPLH
. TRBJ1-1 TRBV11-2 ASSSQGQSNTEAF
. TRBJ2-3 TRBV25-1 ASSESSGLRTDTQY
many TRBJ2-1 TRBV20-1 SAPTSRWNNEQF
. TRBJ2-7 TRBV10-3 APLRPPGPLYSYEQY
few TRBJ2-5 TRBV7-9 ASRTQGQETQY
few TRBJ1-2 TRBV4-2 ASSQDFMVAGTGARYT
many TRBJ2-6 TRBV20-1 SADQLSGANVLT
many TRBJ2-1 TRBV15 ATSIWGQGSYNEQF
. TRBJ2-7 TRBV5-1 ASTWGLENDEQY
few TRBJ2-1 TRBV20-1 SANTLAGRSYNEQF
few TRBJ2-1 TRBV25-1 ASSRDSSGNNEQF
. TRBJ2-7 TRBV7-3 ASSPGTGAEQY
. TRBJ1-2 TRBV5-1 ASSLGGSSGYGYT
many TRBJ2-7 TRBV12-3/TRBV12-4 ASSPSGDRIRSGEQY
many TRBJ2-1 TRBV7-9 ASSSIGRAGSPLNEQF
few TRBJ1-1 TRBV12-3/TRBV12-4 ASRSTGIGTEAF
many TRBJ2-7 TRBV4-1 ASSQNPSPVDEQY
many TRBJ1-6 TRBV27 ASSLRGVDNSPLH
many TRBJ2-1 TRBV7-8 ASSLERGRGGNEQF
. TRBJ2-1 TRBV6-6 ASSFESIAGTSGSRRQF
many TRBJ2-1 TRBV5-1 ASSLLLTSGSGNEQF
many TRBJ1-2 TRBV5-1 ASRIERHGYT
. TRBJ1-1 TRBV12-3/TRBV12-4 ASSPDRRGTEAF
few TRBJ2-1 TRBV24-1 ATSDKSRGLSYNEQF
few TRBJ2-2 TRBV5-1 ASSPSSGVNTGELF
many TRBJ2-1 TRBV29-1 SVGVAGTSSYNEQF
few TRBJ2-5 TRBV4-2 ASSQTGRETQY
many TRBJ2-7 TRBV6-1 ASSGRGGRLTYEQY
few TRBJ1-2 TRBV6-5 ASKGAAHGYT
many TRBJ2-6 TRBV6-6 ASLVQGTGANVLT
. TRBJ2-3 TRBV11-1 ASQRLAGMDTQY